One sample yielded the 8 T cell receptor beta chains listed below, sequenced in a study of blood T cell repertoires in COVID-19 (TCRdb year 2020). The receptor library was made with the immunoSEQ multiplex PCR assay. The table was pulled from immuneACCESS by TCRdb, which kept in-frame rearrangements only. Such tables lose some clones; where checked, under half of the loss comes from unresolved V genes, and the rest has no known cause. The sample table holds just over 300,000 clones, of which approximately 90% were seen once. Around a tenth of the sample belongs to the ten largest clones. Sequenced input: PBMCs or T cells enriched from blood (not recorded which). Receptors were obtained from a woman between 40 and 50 years old who had recovered from COVID-19.

The chain combines TRBV12-3 or TRBV12-4 with TRBJ1-6, with D tentatively TRBD1 (6 bases). Trimming cost V 6 bases and J 10 bases, with 10 bases left between them. The CDR3 has 12 amino acids. As DNA, the CDR3 is TGTGCCAGCAGGGCAGGGGAATCACCCCTCCACTTT. This gives the protein CASRAGESPLHF.

The DNA of the CDR3 is TGTGCCAGCAGCCACGGACAGGGGGCCTACGAGCAGTACTTC. It encodes CASSHGQGAYEQYF. The chain recombines TRBV11-3 with TRBJ2-7; 10 bases map to TRBD1. The V gene end was trimmed by 5 bases and the J gene end by 2 bases; junction bases not matched to a gene: 3. The CDR3 totals 14 residues. CDR1 SGHNT and CDR2 YENEEA come from the germline V gene.

This clone was recorded a few times. This chain links TRBV30 with TRBJ2-1, with 12 nucleotides matching TRBD2. The trim removed 3 bases at V and 9 bases at J, leaving 9 bases unmatched. CDR3 length: 15 amino acids. Germline assignment: CDR1 GTSNPN and CDR2 SVGIG (reference sequence). The CDR3 nucleotides are TGTGCCTGGAGCCTGACTAGCGGGAGAGCGGGTGAGCAGTTCTTC. Its protein product is CAWSLTSGRAGEQFF.

This CDR3 reads CSVEDGTSGGSEQFF. CDR3 in DNA: TGCAGCGTTGAAGATGGGACTAGCGGGGGGAGTGAGCAGTTCTTC. V is TRBV29-1 and J is TRBJ2-1, with TRBD2 identical over 15 bases. J was trimmed by 9 bases and V by 0 bases; bases with no gene match: 3. This CDR3 has 15 amino acids. The germline V gene has CDR1 SQVTM and CDR2 ANQGSEA.

The CDR3 region is CASSLMGEEETQYF. CDR3 bases: TGTGCCAGCAGTTTAATGGGGGAGGAGGAGACCCAGTACTTC. V and J are TRBV27 and TRBJ2-5, with D possibly matching TRBD2 (6 bases). The V gene's germline CDR1 is MNHEY and CDR2 SMNVEV (reference sequence). The CDR3 runs to 14 residues. Trimming removed 2 bases from V and 5 bases from J, with 12 bases in between.

This chain's CDR3 is CASSLFGDGSGNTIYF. CDR3 coding DNA: TGTGCCAGCTCACTATTCGGGGATGGCTCTGGAAACACCATATATTTT. The chain couples TRBV18 to TRBJ1-3; no firm D call. The V gene's germline CDR1 is KGHSH and CDR2 LQKENI. V lost 4 bases to trimming and J lost 0 bases, with 13 bases between them. There are 16 residues in the CDR3.

The V and J genes are TRBV15 and TRBJ2-2; D is ambiguous. Germline V gives CDR1 LNHNV, CDR2 YYDKDF (reference sequence). V gave up 0 bases and J gave up 2 bases, with 7 bases separating them. CDR3 length: 15 amino acids. The CDR3 coding sequence is TGTGCCACCAGCAGAGATCTGTTTAACACCGGGGAGCTGTTTTTT. Its translation is CATSRDLFNTGELFF.

The chain combines TRBV2 with TRBJ2-5, with TRBD1 matching over 7 bases. The CDR3 loop spans 16 amino acids. V shed 7 bases, J shed 1 base, and the junction held 12 bases outside the gene matches. Germline CDR1 SNHLY, CDR2 FYNNEI. The CDR3 is CASTLEPGQPQETQYF. The CDR3 bases are TGTGCCAGCACCCTTGAGCCGGGACAGCCCCAAGAGACCCAGTACTTC.